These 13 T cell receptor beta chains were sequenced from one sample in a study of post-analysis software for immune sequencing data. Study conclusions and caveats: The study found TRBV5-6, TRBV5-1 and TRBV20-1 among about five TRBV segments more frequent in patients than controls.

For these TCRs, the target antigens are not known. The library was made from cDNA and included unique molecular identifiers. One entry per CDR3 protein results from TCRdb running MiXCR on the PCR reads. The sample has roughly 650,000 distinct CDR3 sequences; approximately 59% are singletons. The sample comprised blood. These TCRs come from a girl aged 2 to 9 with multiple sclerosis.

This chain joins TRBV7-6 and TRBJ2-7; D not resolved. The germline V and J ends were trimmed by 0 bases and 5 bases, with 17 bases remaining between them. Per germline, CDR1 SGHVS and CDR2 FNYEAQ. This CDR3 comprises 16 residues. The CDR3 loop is CASSLANLNGINEQYF. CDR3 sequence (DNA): TGTGCCAGCAGCTTAGCGAACCTCAACGGAATCAACGAGCAGTACTTC.

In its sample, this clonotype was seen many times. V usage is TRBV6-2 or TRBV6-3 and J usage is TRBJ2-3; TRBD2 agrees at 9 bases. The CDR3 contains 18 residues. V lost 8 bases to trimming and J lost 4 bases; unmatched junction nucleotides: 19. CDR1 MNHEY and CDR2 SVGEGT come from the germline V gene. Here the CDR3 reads CASLSGPLAGVNSDTQYF. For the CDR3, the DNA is TGTGCCAGCCTTTCCGGACCCTTAGCGGGGGTGAATTCAGATACGCAGTATTTT.

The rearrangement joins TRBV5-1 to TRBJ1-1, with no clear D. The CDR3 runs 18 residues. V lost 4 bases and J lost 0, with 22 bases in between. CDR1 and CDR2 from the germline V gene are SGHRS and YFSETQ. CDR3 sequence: CASSPTTGMTVLNTEAFF. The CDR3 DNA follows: TGCGCCAGCAGCCCGACTACCGGGATGACGGTACTGAACACTGAAGCTTTCTTT.

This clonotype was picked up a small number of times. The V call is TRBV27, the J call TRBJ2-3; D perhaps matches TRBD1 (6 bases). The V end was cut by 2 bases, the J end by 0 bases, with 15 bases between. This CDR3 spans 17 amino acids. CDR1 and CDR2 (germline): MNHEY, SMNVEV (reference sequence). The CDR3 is CASSLESGTLSTDTQYF. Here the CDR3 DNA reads TGTGCCAGCAGTTTAGAATCCGGGACACTTAGCACAGATACGCAGTATTTT.

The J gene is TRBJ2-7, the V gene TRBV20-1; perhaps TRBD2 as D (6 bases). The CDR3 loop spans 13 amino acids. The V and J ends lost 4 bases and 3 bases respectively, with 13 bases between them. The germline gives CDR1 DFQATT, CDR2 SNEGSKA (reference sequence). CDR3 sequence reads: CSATGGANYEQYF. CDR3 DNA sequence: TGCAGTGCTACCGGAGGGGCCAACTACGAGCAGTACTTC.

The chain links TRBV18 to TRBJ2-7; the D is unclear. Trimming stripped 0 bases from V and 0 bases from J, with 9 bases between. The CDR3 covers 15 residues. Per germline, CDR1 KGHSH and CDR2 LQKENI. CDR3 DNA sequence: TGTGCCAGCTCACCACCGTTCTGGCGCTCCTACGAGCAGTACTTC. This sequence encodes CASSPPFWRSYEQYF. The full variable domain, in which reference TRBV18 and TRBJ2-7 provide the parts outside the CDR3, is NAGVMQNPRHLVRRRGQEARLRCSPMKGHSHVYWYRQLPEEGLKFMVYLQKENIIDESGMPKERFSAEFPKEGPSILRIQQVVRGDSAAYFCASSPPFWRSYEQYFGPGTRLTVT.

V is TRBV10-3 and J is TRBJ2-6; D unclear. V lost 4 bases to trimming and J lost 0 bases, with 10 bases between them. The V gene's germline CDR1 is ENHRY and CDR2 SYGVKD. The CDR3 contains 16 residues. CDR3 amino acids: CAISGTASSGANVLTF. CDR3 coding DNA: TGTGCCATCAGTGGGACGGCGAGCTCTGGGGCCAACGTCCTGACTTTC.

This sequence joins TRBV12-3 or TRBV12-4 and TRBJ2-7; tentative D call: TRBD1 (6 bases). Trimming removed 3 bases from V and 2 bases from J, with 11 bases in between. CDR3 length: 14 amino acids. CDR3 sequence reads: CASSFQTGTYEQYF. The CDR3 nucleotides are TGTGCCAGCAGTTTCCAGACAGGCACCTACGAGCAGTACTTC.

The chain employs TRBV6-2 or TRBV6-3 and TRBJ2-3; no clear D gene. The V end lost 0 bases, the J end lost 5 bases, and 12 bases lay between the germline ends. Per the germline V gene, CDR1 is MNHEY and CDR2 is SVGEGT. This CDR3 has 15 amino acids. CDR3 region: CASSYSMNTGDTQYF. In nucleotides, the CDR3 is TGTGCCAGCAGTTACTCGATGAATACGGGAGATACGCAGTATTTT.

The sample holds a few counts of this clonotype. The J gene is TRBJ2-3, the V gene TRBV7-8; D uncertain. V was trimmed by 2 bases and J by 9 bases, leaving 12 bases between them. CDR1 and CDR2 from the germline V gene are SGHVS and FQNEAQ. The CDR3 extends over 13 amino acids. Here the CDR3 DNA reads TGTGCCAGCAGCTTATCTGTAAGAAGCACGCAGTATTTT. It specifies CASSLSVRSTQYF.

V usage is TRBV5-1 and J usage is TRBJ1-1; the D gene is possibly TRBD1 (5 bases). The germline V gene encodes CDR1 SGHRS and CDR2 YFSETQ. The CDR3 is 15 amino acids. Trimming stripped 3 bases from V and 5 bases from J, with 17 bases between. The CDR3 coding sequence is TGCGCCAGCAGCTCGAGACCATTGGGGGATACTGAAGCTTTCTTT. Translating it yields CASSSRPLGDTEAFF.

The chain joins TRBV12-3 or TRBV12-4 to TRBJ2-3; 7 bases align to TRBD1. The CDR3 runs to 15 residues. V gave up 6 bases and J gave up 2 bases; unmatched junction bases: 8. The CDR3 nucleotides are TGTGCCAGCAGATCGAGAGGACAGGTCACAGATACGCAGTATTTT. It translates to CASRSRGQVTDTQYF.

This CDR3 reads CASSLSAGTGESNGYTF. CDR3 nucleotides: TGTGCCAGCAGTTTATCGGCCGGGACAGGAGAATCAAATGGCTACACCTTC. The J gene is TRBJ1-2, the V gene TRBV27; 8 nucleotides align to TRBD1. Trimming cost V 0 bases and J 6 bases; bases outside gene matches: 12. This CDR3 spans 17 amino acids. Germline V lookup: CDR1 MNHEY, CDR2 SMNVEV (reference sequence).